The following is a T cell receptor beta chain sequence with its context. This clonotype was picked up many times. The clone's antigen remains unknown. It has no much larger one-base neighbor in the sample; base qualities were not kept. TCR cDNA was synthesized by 5'RACE template switching, through which a universal primer site and unique molecular identifiers were introduced. Priming for cDNA synthesis came from both the TCR alpha and TCR beta constant segments. Two PCR steps were used to amplify libraries, with sample barcodes and sequencing adapters being added in the second step. Sequencing of libraries was performed on Illumina HiSeq 2500 (2x100 bp) or NovaSeq (2x150 bp). The study's processing was this. MIGEC was used to demultiplex reads and collapse the reads into UMI consensus sequences, and MiXCR was used for V(D)J alignment. Using edgeR on replicate PBMC samples, clonotypes were called vaccine-responding if FDR was below 0.01 and the log2 fold change was above 5 up to day 15. Each bulk clonotype was labeled CD4 or CD8 based on which sequenced repertoire, CD4 or CD8, contained the clonotype at higher abundance. The raw public data were reprocessed by TCRdb itself: fastp quality trimming at Q25, MiXCR clonotype calling, in-frame beta chains only. Entries that share a CDR3 protein sequence are merged under the most common genes and DNA. TCRdb assigned the V and J calls; the authors' analysis was not used. This sample lists over 150,000 distinct CDR3 sequences; 5.5% to 7.5% were detected once. Jointly, the top ten make up nearly 3% of the sample.

At the junction V is shortened by 4 bases and J by 5 bases; bases outside the gene matches: 9. Via the germline V gene, CDR1 is SGHRS and CDR2 YFSETQ. Its CDR3 holds 15 amino acids, cysteine through phenylalanine. Solely the CDR3 DNA is kept, with 45 bases framed from the first base. The treatment or condition label of this sample denotes: live attenuated yellow fever vaccine strain. A standard Ficoll-Paque protocol was used to isolate PBMCs from peripheral blood. CD4 and CD8 T-cell fractions were isolated with Dynabeads CD4 and CD8 positive selection kits. RNA was extracted with TriZol from bulk PBMCs, CD4 and CD8 fractions, and dextramer-positive and dextramer-negative fractions. The data belong to a study of T cells after yellow fever vaccination (dated by TCRdb to the late 2010s). Regarding the complete study: The SMART-Seq v4 Ultra Low Input RNA kit was used to prepare libraries from fractions with low cell numbers. Blood samples were taken at several timepoints before and after primary and secondary immunization, and bulk PBMC replicates and cell subsets were isolated. Two healthy male donors, one aged 18 to 29 and one aged 30 to 40 years, made up the cohort. To follow T-cell clones before and after both primary and booster YFV17D yellow fever vaccination, bulk TCR alpha and beta repertoires underwent longitudinal sequencing. Results and caveats for the whole study, not just this receptor: Computational filtering was needed because FACS-sorted repertoires could contain abundant contaminating clonotypes from the bulk population. A small share of clonotypes occurred in both CD4 and CD8 compartments, likely arising from convergent recombination. Compared with the primary T-cell response, the secondary T-cell response was faster but weaker, reaching its peak on day 5 rather than on day 15. After the booster, most of the clones that had expanded following primary vaccination were detected again (roughly 97% of CD4 and 80% to 90% of CD8), which suggests that memory was broadly maintained. Only two donors were included in the study, so the extent to which the findings can be generalized is limited.

The sequenced sample was CD4+ T cells sorted from PBMCs, obtained on the day of the first yellow fever vaccination. The chain is assembled from TRBV5-1 and TRBJ2-3, and TRBD2 aligns with 8 junction nucleotides. The receptor comes from a man between 18 and 29 years old who received the YFV17D yellow fever vaccine. The DNA sequence reads TGCGCCAGCAGCACCGGAGCGGGGGAGGGAGATACGCAGTATTTT. Its amino acids are CASSTGAGEGDTQYF.